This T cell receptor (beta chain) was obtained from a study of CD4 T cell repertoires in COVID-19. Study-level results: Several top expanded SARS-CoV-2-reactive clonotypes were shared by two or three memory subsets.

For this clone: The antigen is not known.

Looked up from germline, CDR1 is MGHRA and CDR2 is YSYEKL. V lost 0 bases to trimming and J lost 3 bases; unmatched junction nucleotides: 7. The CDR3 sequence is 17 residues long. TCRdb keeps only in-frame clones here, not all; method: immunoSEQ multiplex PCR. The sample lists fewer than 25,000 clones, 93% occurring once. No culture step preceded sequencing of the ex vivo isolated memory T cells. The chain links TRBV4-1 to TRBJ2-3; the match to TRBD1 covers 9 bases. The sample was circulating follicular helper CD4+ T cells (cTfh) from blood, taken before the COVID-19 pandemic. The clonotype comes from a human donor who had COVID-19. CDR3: CASSQEHGTGYTDTQYF. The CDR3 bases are TGCGCCAGCAGCCAAGAACATGGGACAGGGTATACAGATACGCAGTATTTT.